A single TCR beta chain is shown here with its context. No cognate antigen has been identified for it. One base away there is no much larger clone; base qualities are not given. This sample was taken from a study of cytomegalovirus exposure and HLA in healthy donors listed by TCRdb under 2017. About the full investigation: The 550 to 750 repertoires of the first cohort and the 95 to 150 validation repertoires were produced on the same platform, according to a later analysis. In addition to the first cohort of roughly 670 subjects, a separate validation cohort of 120 different subjects was used. To predict cytomegalovirus infection status, the study brought together high-throughput TCR immunosequencing, statistical association of individual TCRs with disease status, and machine learning. The aim of the study was to test whether cataloging public T cell receptors could identify signatures of past pathogen exposure.

Libraries were made using the immunoSEQ multiplex PCR assay. In the source study's methods: A statistical classification framework was built for diagnosing cytomegalovirus status from the catalog of TCR beta chain sequences. TCRdb carries this immuneACCESS record with in-frame sequences only. Its versions omit some clonotypes, under half of them owing to an unresolved V gene in the studies checked, with the rest unexplained. The V and J calls and clone size were taken over from that table, and D and trimming were inferred from the DNA. The sample includes about 220,000 clones, with over 80% observed a single time. The ten top clones hold about 1% of the sample. General findings and caveats noted by the study authors: A few of the identified cytomegalovirus-associated TCR beta chains were confirmed in vitro to be specific for cytomegalovirus antigens. The study gave a list of under 200 TCR beta chains associated with cytomegalovirus. Of the cluster scores, around 95% were above 0 in a later analysis, which found that TCRs clustered in the first cohort also tended to co-occur in the approximately 120 validation repertoires. According to the authors, the approach could potentially be generalized to other disease states and immunological phenotypes. The validation cohort had no HLA typing available for a later analysis, so co-occurrence within that cohort was assessed over all 110 or so repertoires. Most TCR sequences were observed very rarely across donors, whereas some public TCRs were present in many individuals. The classifier was reported to diagnose cytomegalovirus status with high specificity and sensitivity in both the original cohort and the validation cohort.

Separate from the approximately 670-subject first cohort, the validation cohort of some 130 subjects was the group to which the donors belonged. The CDR3, from cysteine to phenylalanine, totals 15 residues. The retained sequence is limited to the CDR3, 45 bases, with the frame set at the first base. From the germline V gene, CDR1 is SGHRS and CDR2 is YFSETQ. V was cut back by 0 bases and J by 7 bases, leaving a gap of 14 bases between them. The chain was built from TRBV5-1 and TRBJ2-1, with TRBD2 tentatively as D gene (6 bases match). Sequencing was performed on PBMCs. The source is a woman aged 18-30 years in good health and CMV-seronegative. The DNA reads as follows: TGCGCCAGCAGCTTGGGATTGTCCGGGGGTAATGAGCAGTTCTTC. Its translation is CASSLGLSGGNEQFF.